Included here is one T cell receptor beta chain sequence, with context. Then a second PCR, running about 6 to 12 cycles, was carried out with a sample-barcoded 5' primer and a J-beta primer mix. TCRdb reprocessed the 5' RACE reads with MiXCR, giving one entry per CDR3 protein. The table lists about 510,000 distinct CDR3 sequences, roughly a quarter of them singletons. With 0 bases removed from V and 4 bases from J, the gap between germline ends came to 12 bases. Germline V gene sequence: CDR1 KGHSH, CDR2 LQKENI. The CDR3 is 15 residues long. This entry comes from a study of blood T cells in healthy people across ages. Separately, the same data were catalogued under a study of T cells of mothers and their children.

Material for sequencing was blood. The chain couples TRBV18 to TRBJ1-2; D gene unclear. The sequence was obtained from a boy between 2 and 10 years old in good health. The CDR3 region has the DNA TGTGCCAGCTCACCACCACGGGCCTCGGGCTATGGCTACACCTTC. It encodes CASSPPRASGYGYTF.